One and the same sample provided the 5 T cell receptor beta chains below, sequenced in a study of blood T cell repertoires in COVID-19. Profiling relied on immunoSEQ multiplex PCR, and the TCRdb table lists in-frame clones only, not all of them. The sample lists over 200,000 clones, roughly 88% occurring once. The material sequenced was PBMCs or T cells enriched from blood (not recorded which). The receptors shown here come from a woman aged 40 to 50 with acute COVID-19.

This chain connects TRBV5-6 to TRBJ2-5, with 8 bases matching TRBD2. The CDR3 has 19 amino acids. The germline V gene encodes CDR1 SGHDT and CDR2 YYEEEE. V lost 4 bases and J lost 4; bases outside the gene matches: 21. CDR3 loop: CASSPLTGTLSSGRETQYF. CDR3 sequence (DNA): TGTGCCAGCAGCCCACTGACCGGGACACTAAGCAGCGGGAGAGAGACCCAGTACTTC.

V and J are TRBV5-1 and TRBJ2-3; TRBD2 might be the D (5 bases). Between the trimmed V and J ends, which lost 1 base and 2 bases, there was a span of 14 bases. Germline-derived CDR1 and CDR2 are SGHRS and YFSETQ. The CDR3 contains 16 residues. The CDR3 sequence is CASSLLRGEATDTQYF. In DNA form, the CDR3 reads TGCGCCAGCAGCTTGCTCCGGGGTGAGGCCACAGATACGCAGTATTTT.

The chain joins TRBV30 to TRBJ1-1, with D unclear. Germline CDR1 GTSNPN, CDR2 SVGIG (reference sequence). Trimming shortened V by 0 bases and J by 5 bases, and 7 bases separated the two germline ends. The CDR3 consists of 12 residues. The CDR3 nucleotides are TGTGCCTGGAGTGTGAGCCGAACTGAAGCTTTCTTT. Residues: CAWSVSRTEAFF.

The chain employs TRBV2 and TRBJ2-7; 11 nucleotides line up with TRBD2. Losses at the gene ends were 5 bases for V and 1 base for J; bases not matched to a gene: 4. This CDR3 has 15 amino acids. The V gene's germline CDR1 is SNHLY and CDR2 FYNNEI. In DNA, the CDR3 is TGTGCCAGCAGTCCTACTAGCGGGGGATCCTACGAGCAGTACTTC. This encodes CASSPTSGGSYEQYF. Full variable domain (remainder filled in from reference TRBV2 and TRBJ2-7): EPEVTQTPSHQVTQMGQEVILRCVPISNHLYFYWYRQILGQKVEFLVSFYNNEISEKSEIFDDQFSVERPDGSNFTLKIRSTKLEDSAMYFCASSPTSGGSYEQYFGPGTRLTVT.

The gene calls are TRBV18 and TRBJ2-7, with a possible D match to TRBD2 (5 bases). The V end was cut by 2 bases, the J end by 7 bases, with 12 bases between. The germline V gene encodes CDR1 KGHSH and CDR2 LQKENI. CDR3 length: 13 residues. Here the CDR3 reads CASSPFGGGEQYF. The CDR3, as DNA: TGTGCCAGCTCACCATTCGGTGGCGGGGAGCAGTACTTC.